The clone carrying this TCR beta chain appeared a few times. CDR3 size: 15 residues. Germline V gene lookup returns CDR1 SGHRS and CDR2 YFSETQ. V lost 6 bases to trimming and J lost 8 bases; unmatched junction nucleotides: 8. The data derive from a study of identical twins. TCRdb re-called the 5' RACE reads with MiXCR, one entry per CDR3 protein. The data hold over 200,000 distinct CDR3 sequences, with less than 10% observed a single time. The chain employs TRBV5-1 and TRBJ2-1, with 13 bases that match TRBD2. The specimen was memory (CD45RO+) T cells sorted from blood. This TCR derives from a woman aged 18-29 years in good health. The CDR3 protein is CASKGLAGQSDEQFF. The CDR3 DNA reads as TGCGCCAGCAAGGGACTAGCGGGACAGTCGGATGAGCAGTTCTTC.